The 22 T cell receptor beta chains below all came from one sample that was sequenced in a study of cytomegalovirus exposure and HLA in healthy donors. Primers: 60 Vbeta forward and 13 Jbeta reverse. Data came from immunoSEQ multiplex PCR; TCRdb stores just in-frame clones and leaves some out. This table holds 90,000 to 100,000 clones, 9.4% found once. The material sequenced was PBMCs. These receptors were taken from a man aged 45-65 years in good health and CMV-seropositive.

This clone was counted only a few times. V usage is TRBV27 and J usage is TRBJ2-1, with D uncertain. V dropped 3 bases and J dropped 0 bases, with 9 bases sitting between them. CDR1 MNHEY and CDR2 SMNVEV come from the germline V gene (reference sequence). There are 15 residues in the CDR3. The CDR3 protein is CASSFASSSYNEQFF. CDR3 coding DNA: TGTGCCAGCAGTTTCGCCTCTAGCTCCTACAATGAGCAGTTCTTC.

The rearrangement joins TRBV10-3 to TRBJ2-5, with D possibly matching TRBD1 (6 bases). The CDR3 totals 13 residues. The V end was cut by 2 bases, the J end by 4 bases, with 8 bases between. Germline V lookup: CDR1 ENHRY, CDR2 SYGVKD. The CDR3 sequence is CAISEVTGETQYF. In DNA, the CDR3 is TGTGCCATCAGTGAGGTGACAGGAGAGACCCAGTACTTC.

This rearrangement joins TRBV7-8 to TRBJ1-5, with a weak D call TRBD1 (6 bases). Trimming took off 5 bases at V and 6 bases at J, with 14 bases between the two ends. Per germline, CDR1 SGHVS and CDR2 FQNEAQ. The CDR3 has 14 amino acids. In nucleotides, the CDR3 is TGTGCCAGCAGCCGGGGGGCAGGGCTTCAGCCCCAGCATTTT. Translation: CASSRGAGLQPQHF.

This clone has just a few counts. The genes are TRBV7-3 and TRBJ2-5; 7 bases align to TRBD2. Trimming removed 2 bases from V and 3 bases from J; junction bases left unmatched: 6. This CDR3 contains 15 residues. Germline CDR1 SGHTA, CDR2 FQGTGA. The chain's CDR3 is CASSLAGTMEETQYF. The CDR3 nucleotides are TGTGCCAGCAGCTTAGCAGGGACTATGGAAGAGACCCAGTACTTC.

This clone was observed a few times. The germline gene is not matched at one end of the junction; a read error may be the cause. The chain couples TRBV7-7 to TRBJ2-1, with D perhaps matching TRBD2 (6 bases). The CDR3 runs to 15 residues. Looked up from germline, CDR1 is SSHAT and CDR2 is FNYEAQ (reference sequence). CDR3 in amino acids: CASSLSGANYNEQFF. DNA for the CDR3: TGTGCTAGCAGTCTTAGCGGCGCTAACTACAATGAGCAGTTCTTC.

The sample holds many counts of this clone. The V and J genes are TRBV9 and TRBJ2-4, with 11 bases fitting TRBD2. The V and J ends lost 2 bases and 7 bases, in that order; junction bases with no gene match: 2. Germline CDR1 and CDR2: SGDLS and YYNGEE. This CDR3 region has 14 residues. The CDR3 loop reads CASSVPSGRNIQYF. The CDR3 nucleotides read TGTGCCAGCAGCGTTCCTAGCGGGAGGAACATTCAGTACTTC.

This rearrangement joins TRBV7-8 to TRBJ2-5; D gene unclear. CDR1 and CDR2 (germline): SGHVS, FQNEAQ. CDR3 length: 12 amino acids. Trimming removed 3 bases at V and 5 bases at J, with 7 bases between. The CDR3 reads CASSFLLETQYF. The DNA for the CDR3 is TGTGCCAGCAGCTTTTTATTGGAGACCCAGTACTTC.

The chain uses TRBV6-5 and TRBJ1-6, with 8 bases matching TRBD1. This CDR3 comprises 15 residues. The J segment lost 9 bases and the V segment lost 6 bases, leaving 10 bases of the junction unmatched. Germline loops: CDR1 MNHEY, CDR2 SVGAGI. The CDR3 sequence: CASRPPGQESSPLHF. In nucleotides, the CDR3 is TGTGCCAGCAGACCTCCGGGACAGGAGAGTTCACCCCTCCACTTT.

V and J are TRBV18 and TRBJ1-4; 9 nucleotides match TRBD1. Germline V gives CDR1 KGHSH, CDR2 LQKENI. The J segment lost 8 bases and the V segment lost 0 bases, leaving 4 bases of the junction unmatched. The length of the CDR3 is 15 residues. CDR3 coding DNA: TGTGCCAGCTCACCACCGGGACAGGGTCAGGAAAAACTGTTTTTT. Amino acid sequence: CASSPPGQGQEKLFF.

A few counts support this clone. This specimen includes other DNA sequences encoding the same CDR3. J is TRBJ2-3 and V is TRBV5-6, with TRBD2 identical over 9 bases. Germline assignment: CDR1 SGHDT and CDR2 YYEEEE. This CDR3 has 15 residues. V shed 1 base and J 6 bases; nucleotides not matched to a gene: 6. The CDR3 spells CASSLLLAGADTQYF. CDR3 sequence (DNA): TGTGCCAGCAGCTTGTTGTTAGCGGGGGCGGATACGCAGTATTTT. The variable domain in full, with the rest retrieved from reference TRBV5-6 and TRBJ2-3, is DAGVTQSPTHLIKTRGQQVTLRCSPKSGHDTVSWYQQALGQGPQFIFQYYEEEERQRGNFPDRFSGHQFPNYSSELNVNALLLGDSALYLCASSLLLAGADTQYFGPGTRLTVL.

The rearrangement uses TRBV11-2 and TRBJ1-5, with 7 bases matching TRBD1. The length of the CDR3 is 17 residues. CDR1 SGHAT and CDR2 FQNNGV come from the germline V gene. J was trimmed by 1 base and V by 1 base; bases with no gene match: 7. CDR3 in DNA: TGTGCCAGCAGCTTAGTGAGGGGGCATTCGAGCAATCAGCCCCAGCATTTT. Translating gives CASSLVRGHSSNQPQHF.

This clone was seen only a few times. This sequence joins TRBV18 and TRBJ1-2; D gene unclear. V lost 2 bases and J lost 4, with 8 bases in between. The CDR3 is 13 amino acids. Germline assignment: CDR1 KGHSH and CDR2 LQKENI. CDR3 residues: CASSPMSSYGYTF. The DNA of the CDR3 is TGTGCCAGCTCACCAATGAGTAGCTATGGCTACACCTTC.

The table lists this clone with a few counts. The chain employs TRBV18 and TRBJ2-1; 7 bases line up with TRBD2. CDR1 and CDR2 from the germline V gene are KGHSH and LQKENI. Trimming removed 3 bases from V and 8 bases from J; junction bases left unmatched: 4. CDR3 length: 13 amino acids. CDR3 DNA: TGTGCCAGCTCACCCGGGACTAACTATGAGCAGTTCTTC. It encodes CASSPGTNYEQFF.

The chain couples TRBV11-2 to TRBJ2-1, with 12 bases lining up with TRBD2. The CDR3 spans 18 residues. The germline gives CDR1 SGHAT, CDR2 FQNNGV. V gave up 2 bases and J gave up 7 bases; unmatched junction bases: 12. The CDR3 DNA reads TGTGCCAGCAGCTTACTCGTCCCGACTAGCGGGAGTGGTAATGAGCAGTTCTTC. It specifies CASSLLVPTSGSGNEQFF.

The sample holds a few counts of this clone. The chain links TRBV27 to TRBJ2-5; D perhaps matches TRBD2 (6 bases). Germline V lookup: CDR1 MNHEY, CDR2 SMNVEV (reference sequence). The CDR3 extends over 14 amino acids. Trimming removed 1 base at V and 5 bases at J, with 11 bases between. CDR3 nucleotides: TGTGCCAGCAGTTTATTGTCCCGGGGGGAGACCCAGTACTTC. Protein sequence: CASSLLSRGETQYF.

The chain joins TRBV11-3 to TRBJ2-1; 10 bases agree with TRBD1. CDR1 is SGHNT and CDR2 is YENEEA in the germline V gene. Trimming cost V 1 base and J 6 bases; bases outside gene matches: 0. CDR3 length: 14 residues. This chain's CDR3 is CASSLGTGGNEQFF. The CDR3 nucleotides read TGTGCCAGCAGCTTAGGGACAGGGGGCAATGAGCAGTTCTTC.

CDR3: CASTPGGSYNEQFF. In nucleotides, the CDR3 is TGCGCCAGCACTCCGGGCGGGTCCTACAATGAGCAGTTCTTC. The chain employs TRBV5-1 and TRBJ2-1; TRBD2 is a possible D gene (5 bases). Germline V CDR1 and CDR2: SGHRS, YFSETQ. V was trimmed by 6 bases and J by 1 base, leaving 11 bases between them. The CDR3 length is 14 residues.

This sequence joins TRBV5-1 and TRBJ2-2, with 7 bases matching TRBD1. Germline V gives CDR1 SGHRS, CDR2 YFSETQ. This CDR3 has 15 amino acids. V was clipped by 4 bases and J by 3 bases; unmatched bases: 6. Here the CDR3 DNA reads TGCGCCAGCAGCGCGCAGACAGGGTACACCGGGGAGCTGTTTTTT. Residues: CASSAQTGYTGELFF.

This clone was counted between two and nine times. The chain links TRBV19 to TRBJ2-4; TRBD2 might be the D (6 bases). Trimming cost V 5 bases and J 7 bases, with 18 bases left between them. The CDR3 covers 15 residues. The germline CDR1 and CDR2 sequences are LNHDA and SQIVND (reference sequence). CDR3 in DNA: TGTGCCAGTAGTGAGAGTGGGCGAGGAGGGAACATTCAGTACTTC. Amino acids: CASSESGRGGNIQYF.

This clone occurred a few times. Other DNA sequences from this sample encode an identical CDR3 as well. The rearrangement uses TRBV7-2 and TRBJ2-7, with D perhaps matching TRBD2 (6 bases). V was clipped by 1 base and J by 7 bases, with 14 bases between them. CDR3 length: 14 amino acids. CDR1 is SGHTA, CDR2 FQGNSA, per germline. Here the CDR3 reads CASSLVAGPREQYF. In nucleotides, the CDR3 is TGTGCCAGCAGCTTAGTCGCGGGGCCGCGGGAGCAGTACTTC.

This clone was observed a handful of times. The chain is built from TRBV7-8 and TRBJ1-5; perhaps TRBD1 as D (5 bases). V was shortened by 4 bases and J by 3 bases, with 13 bases between the two germline ends. The CDR3 has 15 residues. CDR1 is SGHVS, CDR2 FQNEAQ, per germline. The CDR3 sequence is CASSYGGASNQPQHF. The CDR3 DNA follows: TGTGCCAGCAGCTACGGGGGAGCTTCCAATCAGCCCCAGCATTTT.

This clone appeared a few times. The chain employs TRBV7-9 and TRBJ1-6; the D gene is possibly TRBD1 (6 bases). Germline-derived CDR1 and CDR2 are SEHNR and FQNEAQ (reference sequence). V lost 3 bases and J lost 6, with 9 bases in between. The CDR3 has 14 amino acids. The CDR3 loop reads CASSFGQRNSPLHF. CDR3 DNA: TGTGCCAGCAGCTTCGGACAGCGTAATTCACCCCTCCACTTT.